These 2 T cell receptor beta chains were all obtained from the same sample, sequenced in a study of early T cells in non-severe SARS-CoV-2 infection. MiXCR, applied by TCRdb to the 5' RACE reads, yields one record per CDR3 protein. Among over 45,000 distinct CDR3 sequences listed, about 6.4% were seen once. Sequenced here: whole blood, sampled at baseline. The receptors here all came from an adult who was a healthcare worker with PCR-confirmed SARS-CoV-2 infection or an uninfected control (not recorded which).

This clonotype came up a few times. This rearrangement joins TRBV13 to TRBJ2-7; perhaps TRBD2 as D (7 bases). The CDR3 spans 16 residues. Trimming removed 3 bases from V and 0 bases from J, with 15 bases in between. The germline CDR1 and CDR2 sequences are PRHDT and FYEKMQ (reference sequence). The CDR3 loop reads CASSFSGTSFSYEQYF. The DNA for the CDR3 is TGTGCCAGCAGCTTCAGCGGGACATCCTTCTCCTACGAGCAGTACTTC. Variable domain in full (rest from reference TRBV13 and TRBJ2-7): AAGVIQSPRHLIKEKRETATLKCYPIPRHDTVYWYQQGPGQDPQFLISFYEKMQSDKGSIPDRFSAQQFSDYHSELNMSSLELGDSALYFCASSFSGTSFSYEQYFGPGTRLTVT.

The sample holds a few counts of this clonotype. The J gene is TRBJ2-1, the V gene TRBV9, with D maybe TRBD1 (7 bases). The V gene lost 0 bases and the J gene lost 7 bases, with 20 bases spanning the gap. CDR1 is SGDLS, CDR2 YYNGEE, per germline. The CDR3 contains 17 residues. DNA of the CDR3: TGTGCCAGCAGCGTAGGAGTTGGAGGGACAGCAAAAAATGAGCAGTTCTTC. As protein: CASSVGVGGTAKNEQFF.